The 12 T cell receptor beta chains reported below all come from one sample, sequenced in a study of response to subunit inactivated influenza vaccine. TCRdb called the RT-PCR reads again in MiXCR, with one record for every CDR3 protein. The sample records about 780,000 distinct CDR3 sequences, roughly 20% being singletons. The sequences come from PBMCs from blood, collected around 5 days after vaccination. These receptors originate from a man between 45 and 60 years old who received an inactivated influenza vaccine.

The rearrangement joins TRBV6-5 to TRBJ1-2; D call uncertain. From germline, CDR1 is MNHEY and CDR2 SVGAGI. V was pared by 0 bases and J by 8 bases, with 10 bases between. The CDR3 runs 13 residues. Here the CDR3 reads CASSYSAGKGYTF. In DNA, the CDR3 is TGTGCCAGCAGTTACTCCGCAGGAAAAGGCTACACCTTC.

The chain couples TRBV6-6 to TRBJ2-3; D gene uncertain. The V gene's germline CDR1 is MNHNY and CDR2 SVGAGI (reference sequence). The CDR3 is 13 amino acids. The germline V and J ends were trimmed by 2 bases and 5 bases, with 8 bases remaining between them. The CDR3 DNA is TGTGCCAGCAGTTACCGGGCCTTAGATACGCAGTATTTT. This sequence encodes CASSYRALDTQYF.

The chain has TRBV7-8 and TRBJ1-2, with D unresolved. This CDR3 comprises 12 residues. From germline, CDR1 is SGHVS and CDR2 FQNEAQ. V was clipped by 2 bases and J by 6 bases, with 7 bases between them. CDR3 protein: CASSLITNGYTF. Written as DNA, the CDR3 is TGTGCCAGCAGCTTAATTACTAATGGCTACACCTTC.

The chain links TRBV7-9 to TRBJ2-1; no reliable D call. This CDR3 comprises 14 residues. V shed 1 base and J shed 6 bases, with 10 bases lying between them. CDR1 and CDR2 (germline): SEHNR, FQNEAQ (reference sequence). The CDR3 DNA reads as TGTGCCAGCAGCTTAGAGCTGGGCATCAATGAGCAGTTCTTC. Its translation is CASSLELGINEQFF.

The J gene is TRBJ2-5, the V gene TRBV4-1, with TRBD2 as a possible D gene (5 bases). Between the trimmed V and J ends, which lost 3 bases and 5 bases, there was a span of 10 bases. Germline assignment: CDR1 MGHRA and CDR2 YSYEKL. The CDR3 contains 13 residues. DNA of the CDR3: TGCGCCAGCAGCCAGTTTAGGACTGAGACCCAGTACTTC. Translation gives CASSQFRTETQYF.

This clonotype was counted between two and nine times. The V call is TRBV4-1, the J call TRBJ2-7; 16 nucleotides agree with TRBD2. Germline V CDR1 and CDR2: MGHRA, YSYEKL. J gave up 3 bases and V 2 bases, and 7 bases lay outside the gene matches. There are 18 residues in the CDR3. The CDR3 sequence: CASSQRGLAGGRNYEQYF. As DNA, the CDR3 is TGCGCCAGCAGCCAACGGGGACTAGCGGGAGGGAGGAACTACGAGCAGTACTTC.

The chain carries TRBV20-1 and TRBJ2-7, with a tentative D call TRBD1 (5 bases). This CDR3 region has 12 residues. CDR1 is DFQATT, CDR2 SNEGSKA, per germline (reference sequence). Trimming took off 3 bases at V and 1 base at J, with 7 bases between the two ends. The CDR3 coding sequence is TGCAGTGCTAGCCGACAGTCCTACGAGCAGTACTTC. This sequence encodes CSASRQSYEQYF.

The chain couples TRBV6-2 or TRBV6-3 to TRBJ2-7, with 16 bases that match TRBD2. V dropped 6 bases and J dropped 0; count of bases not matched to a gene: 8. The germline V gene has CDR1 MNHEY and CDR2 SVGEGT. CDR3 length equals 18 residues. The DNA of the CDR3 is TGTGCCAGCAGATACGGGACTAGCGGGAGGGCCGGCTCCTACGAGCAGTACTTC. The encoded protein is CASRYGTSGRAGSYEQYF.

This clonotype has more than one count but fewer than ten. J is TRBJ2-7 and V is TRBV4-1; D is uncertain. The CDR3 extends over 15 amino acids. Germline V CDR1 and CDR2: MGHRA, YSYEKL. V was shortened by 4 bases and J by 3 bases, with 16 bases between the two germline ends. The CDR3 region is CASSRVLGYGYEQYF. In nucleotides, the CDR3 is TGCGCCAGCAGCCGAGTTCTTGGTTATGGCTACGAGCAGTACTTC.

This clonotype was seen only a few times. At one of its ends the junction is not consistent with the germline gene, which may arise from a read error. V is TRBV7-9 and J is TRBJ2-7; D tentatively fits TRBD1 or TRBD2 (6 bases each). The length of the CDR3 is 13 residues. CDR1 SEHNR and CDR2 FQNEAQ come from the germline V gene (reference sequence). The CDR3 DNA sequence: TGTGCCAGCAGCTCGGGGGCAGGGGATGAGCGGTACTTC. It encodes CASSSGAGDERYF.

This clonotype was found a few times. The chain joins TRBV20-1 to TRBJ2-7; D is unclear. Germline V gives CDR1 DFQATT, CDR2 SNEGSKA (reference sequence). The CDR3 has 12 residues. The V gene lost 1 base and the J gene lost 5 bases, with 9 bases spanning the gap. Here the CDR3 DNA reads TGCAGTGCTAGAGTCCAGATCCACGAGCAGTACTTC. It yields the protein CSARVQIHEQYF.

J is TRBJ2-3 and V is TRBV9; D possibly uses TRBD1 or TRBD2 (5 bases each). The CDR3 sequence is 15 residues long. CDR1 SGDLS and CDR2 YYNGEE come from the germline V gene. V was shortened by 1 base and J by 2 bases, with 11 bases between the two germline ends. DNA of the CDR3: TGTGCCAGCAGCGTAACAGGCGACTACACAGATACGCAGTATTTT. Protein sequence: CASSVTGDYTDTQYF.